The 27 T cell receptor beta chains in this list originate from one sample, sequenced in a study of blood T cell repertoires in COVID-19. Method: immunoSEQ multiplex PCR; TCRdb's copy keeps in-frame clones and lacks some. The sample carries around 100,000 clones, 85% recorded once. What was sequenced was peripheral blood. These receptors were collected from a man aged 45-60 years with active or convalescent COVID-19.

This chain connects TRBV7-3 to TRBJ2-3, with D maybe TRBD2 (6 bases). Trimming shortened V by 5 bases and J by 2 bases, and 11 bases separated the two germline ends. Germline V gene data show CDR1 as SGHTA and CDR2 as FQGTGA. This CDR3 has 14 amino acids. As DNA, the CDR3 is TGTGCCAGCAGCCCATCGGGAGCCACAGATACGCAGTATTTT. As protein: CASSPSGATDTQYF.

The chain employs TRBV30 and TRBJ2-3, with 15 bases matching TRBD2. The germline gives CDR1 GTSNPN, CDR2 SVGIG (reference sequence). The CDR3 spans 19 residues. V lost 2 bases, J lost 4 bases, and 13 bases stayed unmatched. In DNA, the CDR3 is TGTGCCTGGAGTCCACCGGGACTAGCGGGAGGAAAAGGCCCAGATACGCAGTATTTT. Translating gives CAWSPPGLAGGKGPDTQYF.

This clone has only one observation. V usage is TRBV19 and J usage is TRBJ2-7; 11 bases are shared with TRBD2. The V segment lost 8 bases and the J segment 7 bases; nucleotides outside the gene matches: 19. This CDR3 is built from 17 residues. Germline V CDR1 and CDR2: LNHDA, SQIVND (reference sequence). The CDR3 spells CASREKLTTSGAQEQYF. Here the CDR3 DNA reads TGTGCCAGTCGAGAAAAACTTACGACTAGCGGGGCGCAAGAGCAGTACTTC.

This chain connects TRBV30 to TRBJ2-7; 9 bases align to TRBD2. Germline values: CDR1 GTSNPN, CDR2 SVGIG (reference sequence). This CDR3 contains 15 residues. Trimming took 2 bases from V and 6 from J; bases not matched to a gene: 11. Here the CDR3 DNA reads TGTGCCTGGAGTTCAAAGGCTAGCGGGAAGGGCGAGCAGTACTTC. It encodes CAWSSKASGKGEQYF.

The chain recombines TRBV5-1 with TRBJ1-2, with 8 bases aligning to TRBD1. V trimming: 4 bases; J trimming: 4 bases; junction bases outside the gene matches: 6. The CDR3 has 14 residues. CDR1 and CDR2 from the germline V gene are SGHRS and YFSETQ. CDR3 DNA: TGCGCCAGCAGCGAGGGGGACAGGCCCTATGGCTACACCTTC. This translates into CASSEGDRPYGYTF.

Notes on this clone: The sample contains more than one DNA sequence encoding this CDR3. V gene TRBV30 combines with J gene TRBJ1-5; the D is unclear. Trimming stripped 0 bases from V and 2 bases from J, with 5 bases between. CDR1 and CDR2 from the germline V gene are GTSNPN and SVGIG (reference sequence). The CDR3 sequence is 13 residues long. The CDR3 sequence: CAWSVRGNQPQHF. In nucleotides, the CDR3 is TGTGCCTGGAGTGTACGGGGCAATCAGCCCCAGCATTTT. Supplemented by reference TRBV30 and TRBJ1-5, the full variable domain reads SQTIHQWPATLVQPVGSPLSLECTVEGTSNPNLYWYRQAAGRGLQLLFYSVGIGQISSEVPQNLSASRPQDRQFILSSKKLLLSDSGFYLCAWSVRGNQPQHFGDGTRLSIL.

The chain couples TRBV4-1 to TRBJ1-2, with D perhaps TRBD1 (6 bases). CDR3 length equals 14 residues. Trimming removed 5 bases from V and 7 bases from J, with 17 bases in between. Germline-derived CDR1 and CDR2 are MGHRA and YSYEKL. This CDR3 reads CASSFRTEPRGYTF. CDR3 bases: TGCGCCAGCAGCTTTAGGACAGAACCTCGTGGCTACACCTTC.

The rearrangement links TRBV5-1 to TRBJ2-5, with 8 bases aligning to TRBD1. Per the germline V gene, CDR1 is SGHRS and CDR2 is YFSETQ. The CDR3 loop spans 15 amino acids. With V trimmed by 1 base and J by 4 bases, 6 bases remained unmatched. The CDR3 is CASSLRGQVGETQYF. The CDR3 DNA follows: TGCGCCAGCAGCTTGAGGGGACAGGTGGGAGAGACCCAGTACTTC.

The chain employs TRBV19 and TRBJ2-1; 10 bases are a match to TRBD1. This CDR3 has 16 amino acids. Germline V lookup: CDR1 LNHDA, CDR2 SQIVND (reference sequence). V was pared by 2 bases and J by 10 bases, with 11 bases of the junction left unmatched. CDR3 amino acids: CASSINPGQGITEQFF. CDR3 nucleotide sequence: TGTGCCAGTAGTATAAACCCGGGACAGGGGATCACCGAGCAGTTCTTC.

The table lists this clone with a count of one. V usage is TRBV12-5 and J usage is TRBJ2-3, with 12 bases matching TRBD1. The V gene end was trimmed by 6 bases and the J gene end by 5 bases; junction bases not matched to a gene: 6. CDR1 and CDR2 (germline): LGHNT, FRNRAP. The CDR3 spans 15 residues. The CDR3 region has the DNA TGTGCTAGTGGAAGGGGACAGGGGGCCGTAGATACGCAGTATTTT. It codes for CASGRGQGAVDTQYF.

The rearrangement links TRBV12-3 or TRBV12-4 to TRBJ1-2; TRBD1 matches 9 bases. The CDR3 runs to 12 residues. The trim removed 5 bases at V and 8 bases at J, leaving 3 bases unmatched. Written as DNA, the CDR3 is TGTGCCAGCAGTCCCGACAGGGGGGGCTACACCTTC. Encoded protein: CASSPDRGGYTF.

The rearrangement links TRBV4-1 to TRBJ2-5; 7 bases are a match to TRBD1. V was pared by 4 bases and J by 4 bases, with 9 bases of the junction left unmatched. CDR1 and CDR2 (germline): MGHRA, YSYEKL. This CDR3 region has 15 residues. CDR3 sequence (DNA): TGCGCCAGCAGCCCGACGATAGGACAGGTAGAGACCCAGTACTTC. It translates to CASSPTIGQVETQYF.

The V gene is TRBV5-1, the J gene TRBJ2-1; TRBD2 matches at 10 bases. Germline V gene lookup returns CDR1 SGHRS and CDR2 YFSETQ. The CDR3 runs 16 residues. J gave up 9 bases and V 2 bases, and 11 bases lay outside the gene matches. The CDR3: CASSFIAGGSPGEQFF. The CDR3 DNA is TGCGCCAGCAGCTTTATAGCGGGAGGAAGTCCCGGTGAGCAGTTCTTC.

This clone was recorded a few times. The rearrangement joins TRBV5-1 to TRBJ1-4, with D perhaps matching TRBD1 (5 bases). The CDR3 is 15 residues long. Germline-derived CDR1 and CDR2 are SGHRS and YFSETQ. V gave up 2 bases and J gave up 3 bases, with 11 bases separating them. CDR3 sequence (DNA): TGCGCCAGCAGCTTCCAGGGTACGGCTAATGAAAAACTGTTTTTT. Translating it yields CASSFQGTANEKLFF.

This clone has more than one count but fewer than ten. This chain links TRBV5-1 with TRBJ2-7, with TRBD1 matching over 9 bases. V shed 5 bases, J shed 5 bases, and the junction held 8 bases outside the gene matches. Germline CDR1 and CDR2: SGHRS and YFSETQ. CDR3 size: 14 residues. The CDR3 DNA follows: TGCGCCAGCAGGCTGGGACAGGGTTACAACGAGCAGTACTTC. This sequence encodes CASRLGQGYNEQYF.

CDR3 sequence (DNA): TGTGCCAGTAGTATCTTGAATGAGCAGTTCTTC. Translated, it gives CASSILNEQFF. The gene calls are TRBV19 and TRBJ2-1; D gene uncertain. The CDR3 extends over 11 amino acids. The germline V gene has CDR1 LNHDA and CDR2 SQIVND (reference sequence). The germline V and J ends were trimmed by 3 bases and 7 bases, with 4 bases remaining between them. The full variable domain, in which reference TRBV19 and TRBJ2-1 provide the parts outside the CDR3, is DGGITQSPKYLFRKEGQNVTLSCEQNLNHDAMYWYRQDPGQGLRLIYYSQIVNDFQKGDIAEGYSVSREKKESFPLTVTSAQKNPTAFYLCASSILNEQFFGPGTRLTVL.

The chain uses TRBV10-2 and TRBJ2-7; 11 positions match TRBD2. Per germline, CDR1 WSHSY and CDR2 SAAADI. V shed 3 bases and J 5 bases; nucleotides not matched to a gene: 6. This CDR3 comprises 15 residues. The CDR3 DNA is TGCGCCAGCAGTGATACACTAGCGGGAGTAAACGAGCAGTACTTC. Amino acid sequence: CASSDTLAGVNEQYF.

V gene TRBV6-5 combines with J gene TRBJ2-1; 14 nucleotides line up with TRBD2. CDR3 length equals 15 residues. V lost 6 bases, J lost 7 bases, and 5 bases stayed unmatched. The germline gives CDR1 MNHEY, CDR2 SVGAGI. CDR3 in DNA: TGTGCCAGCAGGCCGGGACTAGCGGGAGTTAATGAGCAGTTCTTC. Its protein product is CASRPGLAGVNEQFF.

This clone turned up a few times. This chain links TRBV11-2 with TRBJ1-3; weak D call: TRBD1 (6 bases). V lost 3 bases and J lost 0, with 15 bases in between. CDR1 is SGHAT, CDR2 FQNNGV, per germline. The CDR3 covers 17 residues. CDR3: CASSFLGQGSSGNTIYF. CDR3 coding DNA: TGTGCCAGCAGCTTTCTGGGACAAGGAAGCTCTGGAAACACCATATATTTT.

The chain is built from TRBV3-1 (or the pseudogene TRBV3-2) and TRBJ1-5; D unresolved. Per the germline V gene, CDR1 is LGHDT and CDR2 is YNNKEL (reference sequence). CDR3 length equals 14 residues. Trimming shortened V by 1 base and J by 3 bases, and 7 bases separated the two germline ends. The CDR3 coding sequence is TGTGCCAGCAGCCAAGCAGTAGCCAATCAGCCCCAGCATTTT. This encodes CASSQAVANQPQHF.

The CDR3 DNA is TGTGCCAGCTCCCCGACTCGGACTAGCGGAGGGGTGCAGTACTTC. Protein sequence: CASSPTRTSGGVQYF. V usage is TRBV6-5 and J usage is TRBJ2-7; 10 nucleotides line up with TRBD2. The CDR3 consists of 15 residues. Germline V gene data show CDR1 as MNHEY and CDR2 as SVGAGI. The junction had 16 bases not matched to a gene; V was cut back by 8 bases and J by 9 bases.

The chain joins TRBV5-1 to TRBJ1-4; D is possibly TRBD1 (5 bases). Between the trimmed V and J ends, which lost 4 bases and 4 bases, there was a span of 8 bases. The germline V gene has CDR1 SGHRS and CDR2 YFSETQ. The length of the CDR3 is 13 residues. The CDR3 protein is CASSTDSNEKLFF. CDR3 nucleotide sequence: TGCGCCAGCAGCACCGACAGTAATGAAAAACTGTTTTTT.

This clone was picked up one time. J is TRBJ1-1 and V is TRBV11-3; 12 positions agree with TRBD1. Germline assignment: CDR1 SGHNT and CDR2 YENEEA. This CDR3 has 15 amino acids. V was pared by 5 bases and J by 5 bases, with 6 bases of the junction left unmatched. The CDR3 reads CASSPGQGAGTEAFF. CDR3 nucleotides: TGTGCCAGCAGCCCGGGACAGGGGGCGGGTACTGAAGCTTTCTTT.

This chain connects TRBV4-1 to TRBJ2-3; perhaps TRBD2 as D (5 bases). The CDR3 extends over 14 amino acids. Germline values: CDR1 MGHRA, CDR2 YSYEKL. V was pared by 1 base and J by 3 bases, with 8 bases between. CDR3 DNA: TGCGCCAGCAGCCAAGTCGCGGGTACAGATACGCAGTATTTT. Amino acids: CASSQVAGTDTQYF.

The CDR3 protein is CASIETANTEAFF. DNA for the CDR3: TGTGCCAGCATTGAGACAGCAAACACTGAAGCTTTCTTT. The V gene is TRBV12-3 or TRBV12-4, the J gene TRBJ1-1, with D possibly matching TRBD1 (5 bases). V lost 7 bases and J lost 2, with 11 bases in between. This CDR3 is built from 13 residues.

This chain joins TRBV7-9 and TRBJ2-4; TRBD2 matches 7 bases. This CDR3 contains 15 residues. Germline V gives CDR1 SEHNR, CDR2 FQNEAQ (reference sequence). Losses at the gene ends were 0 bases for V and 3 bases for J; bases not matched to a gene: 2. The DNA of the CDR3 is TGTGCCAGCAGCTTAGCTGGGGGGGACAAAAACATTCAGTACTTC. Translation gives CASSLAGGDKNIQYF.

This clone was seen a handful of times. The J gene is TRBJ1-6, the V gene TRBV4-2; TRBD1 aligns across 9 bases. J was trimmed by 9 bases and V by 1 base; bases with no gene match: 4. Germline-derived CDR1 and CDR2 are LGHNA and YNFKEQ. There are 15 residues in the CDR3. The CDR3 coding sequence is TGTGCCAGCAGCCAAGCAGGGACAGGGTTTTCACCCCTCCACTTT. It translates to CASSQAGTGFSPLHF.